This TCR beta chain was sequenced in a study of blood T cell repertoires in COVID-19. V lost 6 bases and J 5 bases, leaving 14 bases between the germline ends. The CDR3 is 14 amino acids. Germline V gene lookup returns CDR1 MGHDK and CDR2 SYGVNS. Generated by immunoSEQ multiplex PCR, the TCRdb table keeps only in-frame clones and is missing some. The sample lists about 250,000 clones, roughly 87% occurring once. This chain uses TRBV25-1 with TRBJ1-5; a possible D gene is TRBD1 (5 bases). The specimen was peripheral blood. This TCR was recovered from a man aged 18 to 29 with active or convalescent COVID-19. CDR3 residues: CASRTTAHYQPQHF. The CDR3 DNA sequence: TGTGCCAGCAGGACGACAGCACATTATCAGCCCCAGCATTTT.